This is a list of T cell receptor beta chains from one sample in a study of CD8+CD57+ T cells in acquired aplastic anemia. MiXCR, run by TCRdb on the reads, gives a single entry per CDR3 protein. Of about 160,000 distinct CDR3 sequences in the sample, approximately 44% are singletons; the top ten hold approximately 1%. Sequencing used sorted CD4+, CD8+, or CD8+CD57+ T cells (not recorded which) from PBMCs. Receptors originate from a human donor in good health. Both conserved end residues are trimmed from each CDR3.

V	J	CDR3
TRBV11-2	TRBJ1-6	ASSLEGTTNSPLH
TRBV5-1	TRBJ2-2	ASSLTTSGGLKGAGELF
TRBV29-1	TRBJ2-7	SVIAGTSAYEQY
TRBV29-1	TRBJ2-2	SVDPTGSTGTGELF
TRBV6-1	TRBJ1-4	ASAVGPTTNEKLF
TRBV5-1	TRBJ1-2	ASSPVEGNYGYT
TRBV15	TRBJ2-7	ATSRGGSRGEQY
TRBV12-3/TRBV12-4	TRBJ1-1	ASSIGGGRTEAF
TRBV13	TRBJ2-7	ASSGPEQGGSYEQY
TRBV15	TRBJ2-7	ATSRLAGYEQY
TRBV7-3	TRBJ2-5	ASSFPNRKGLREETQY
TRBV5-1	TRBJ2-5	QKAQETQY
TRBV4-1	TRBJ2-3	ASSRHPREKVSTDTQY
TRBV7-8	TRBJ2-3	ASDDRTDTQY
TRBV5-6	TRBJ1-1	ASSLIDSEAF
TRBV6-5	TRBJ1-1	ASRSGQGSAF
TRBV15	TRBJ1-2	ATSRDAGRGYGYT
TRBV24-1	TRBJ1-2	ATSDFGSGYT
TRBV24-1	TRBJ2-2	ATSVGVGSGELF
TRBV5-4	TRBJ1-4	ASSRNRDPNEKLF
TRBV5-1	TRBJ2-3	ASSLAPQGASADTQC
TRBV9	TRBJ1-2	ASSVGRGNYGYT
TRBV7-6	TRBJ2-2	ASSWFHTSRETGELF
TRBV15	TRBJ2-1	ATSAEPGLASYNEKF
TRBV12-3/TRBV12-4	TRBJ2-2	ASSLNREYTGELF
TRBV30	TRBJ1-2	AWGTGTYGYT
TRBV2	TRBJ2-5	ATEGQGRETQY
TRBV24-1	TRBJ2-2	ATSHRSNGGRRTGELF
TRBV11-1	-	ASSLDRVAHGQY
TRBV6-1	TRBJ1-5	ASSGDNNQPQH
TRBV4-1	TRBJ2-6	ASSQVWVTGANVLT
TRBV13	TRBJ1-6	ASSPDRYNSPLH
TRBV9	TRBJ2-3	ASSGGGSGLTSTDTQY
TRBV6-1	TRBJ2-5	ASGLEGLVGRGTQY
TRBV5-5	TRBJ2-3	ASSFFWTSTDTQY
TRBV19	TRBJ1-4	ASMAAGAEEKLF
TRBV5-6	TRBJ2-5	ASSIDRGRTLKETQY